Reported below is one T cell receptor beta chain. Its antigen is undetermined. These data come from a study of Ad26.COV2.S vaccination and SARS-CoV-2 variants. Study conclusions and caveats: There was a possibility that the TCR breadth and depth analyses underestimated total T cell responses.

The treatment was: 15 to 20 received Ad26.COV2.S at low or high dose, single or two shots; 5 received placebo; per-sample allocation not given. Day 63 following the first vaccine or placebo injection was when the samples were taken. It was an adult aged 18-55 years in Boston who was the donor. This table comes from immunoSEQ multiplex PCR, and its TCRdb copy is limited to in-frame clones, with some not included. The table includes more than 300,000 clones, 85% to 90% detected once. Germline CDR1 KGHDR, CDR2 SFDVKD. V lost 5 bases and J 9 bases, leaving 28 bases between the germline ends. The CDR3 is made up of 18 amino acids.

The V gene is TRBV24-1, the J gene TRBJ2-1; D might be TRBD2 (5 bases). This TCR was sampled from a person between 18 and 60 years old who received the Ad26.COV2.S COVID-19 vaccine or a placebo. Here the sequenced sample was peripheral blood, taken in a trial of Ad26.COV2.S vaccine versus placebo. CDR3 coding DNA: TGTGCCACCAGTGGGGCAGTCCGGCCGGGCGGGTGTTTGAGTGAGCAGTTCTTC. Amino acid sequence: CATSGAVRPGGCLSEQFF.